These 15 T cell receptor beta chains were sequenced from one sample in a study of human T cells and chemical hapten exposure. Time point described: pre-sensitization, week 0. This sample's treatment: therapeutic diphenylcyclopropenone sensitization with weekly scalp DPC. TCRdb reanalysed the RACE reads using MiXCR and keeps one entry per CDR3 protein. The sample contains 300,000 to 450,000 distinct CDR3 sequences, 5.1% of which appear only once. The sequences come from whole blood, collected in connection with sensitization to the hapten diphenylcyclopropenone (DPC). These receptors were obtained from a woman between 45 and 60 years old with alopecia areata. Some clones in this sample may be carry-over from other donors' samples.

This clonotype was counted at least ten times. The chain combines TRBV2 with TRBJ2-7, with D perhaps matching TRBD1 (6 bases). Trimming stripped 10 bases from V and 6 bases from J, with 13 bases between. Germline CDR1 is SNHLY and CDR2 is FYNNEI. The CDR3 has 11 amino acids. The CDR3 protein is CAKGGQPEQYF. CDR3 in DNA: TGTGCCAAAGGTGGACAGCCCGAGCAGTACTTC. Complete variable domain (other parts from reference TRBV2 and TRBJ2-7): EPEVTQTPSHQVTQMGQEVILRCVPISNHLYFYWYRQILGQKVEFLVSFYNNEISEKSEIFDDQFSVERPDGSNFTLKIRSTKLEDSAMYFCAKGGQPEQYFGPGTRLTVT.

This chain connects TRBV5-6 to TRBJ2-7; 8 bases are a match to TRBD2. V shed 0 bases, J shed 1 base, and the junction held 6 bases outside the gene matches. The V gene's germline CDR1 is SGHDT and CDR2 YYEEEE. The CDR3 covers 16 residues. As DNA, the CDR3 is TGTGCCAGCAGCTTGGCCGATATAGCGGGATCCTACGAGCAGTACTTC. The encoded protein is CASSLADIAGSYEQYF.

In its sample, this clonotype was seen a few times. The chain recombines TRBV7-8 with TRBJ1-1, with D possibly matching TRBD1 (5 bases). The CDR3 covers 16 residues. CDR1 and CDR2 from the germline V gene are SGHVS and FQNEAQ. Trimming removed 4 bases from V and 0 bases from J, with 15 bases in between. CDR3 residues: CASSSNRLTMNTEAFF. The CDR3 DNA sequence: TGTGCCAGCAGCTCCAACAGGTTGACTATGAACACTGAAGCTTTCTTT.

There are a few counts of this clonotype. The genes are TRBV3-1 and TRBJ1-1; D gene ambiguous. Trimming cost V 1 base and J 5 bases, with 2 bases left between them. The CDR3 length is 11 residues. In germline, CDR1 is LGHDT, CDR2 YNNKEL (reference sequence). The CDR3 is CASSQVTEAFF. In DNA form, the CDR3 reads TGTGCCAGCAGCCAAGTTACTGAAGCTTTCTTT.

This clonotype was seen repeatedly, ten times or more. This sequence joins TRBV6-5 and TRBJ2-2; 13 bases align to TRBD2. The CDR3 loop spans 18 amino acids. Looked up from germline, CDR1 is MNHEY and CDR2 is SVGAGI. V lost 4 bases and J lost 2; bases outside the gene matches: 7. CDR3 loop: CASSWTSGGHRNTGELFF. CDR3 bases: TGTGCCAGCAGTTGGACTAGCGGGGGCCACAGAAACACCGGGGAGCTGTTTTTT.

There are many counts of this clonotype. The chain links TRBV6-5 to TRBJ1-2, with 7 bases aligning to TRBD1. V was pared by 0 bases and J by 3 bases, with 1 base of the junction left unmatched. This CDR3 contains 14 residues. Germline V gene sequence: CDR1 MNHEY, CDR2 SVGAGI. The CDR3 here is CASSYSTGYYGYTF. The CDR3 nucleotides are TGTGCCAGCAGTTACTCGACAGGGTACTATGGCTACACCTTC.

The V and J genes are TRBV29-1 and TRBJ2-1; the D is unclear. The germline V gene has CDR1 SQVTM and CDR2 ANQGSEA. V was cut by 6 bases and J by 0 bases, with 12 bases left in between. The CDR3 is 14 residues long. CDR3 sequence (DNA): TGCAGCGTCCCGACACTGAGCTCCTACAATGAGCAGTTCTTC. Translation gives CSVPTLSSYNEQFF.

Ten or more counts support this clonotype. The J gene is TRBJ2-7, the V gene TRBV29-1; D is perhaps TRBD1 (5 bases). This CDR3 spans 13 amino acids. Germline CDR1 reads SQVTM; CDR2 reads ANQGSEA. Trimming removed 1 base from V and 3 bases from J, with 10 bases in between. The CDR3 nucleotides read TGCAGCGTTGAAGGTGACAGCCACTACGAGCAGTACTTC. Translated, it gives CSVEGDSHYEQYF.

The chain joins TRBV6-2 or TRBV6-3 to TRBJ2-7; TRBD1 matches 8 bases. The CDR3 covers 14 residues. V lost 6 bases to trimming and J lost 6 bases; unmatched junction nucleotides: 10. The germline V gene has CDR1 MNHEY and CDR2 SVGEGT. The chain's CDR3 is CASSPTGEGGEQYF. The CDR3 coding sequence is TGTGCCAGCAGCCCGACAGGGGAAGGAGGCGAGCAGTACTTC.

The CDR3 loop reads CASSYSMTGAGNTIYF. The CDR3 nucleotides read TGTGCCAGCAGTTACTCTATGACAGGGGCTGGAAACACCATATATTTT. The rearrangement links TRBV6-5 to TRBJ1-3; 8 bases line up with TRBD1. Germline lookup yields CDR1 MNHEY and CDR2 SVGAGI. V gave up 0 bases and J gave up 2 bases; unmatched junction bases: 3. The CDR3 sequence is 16 residues long.

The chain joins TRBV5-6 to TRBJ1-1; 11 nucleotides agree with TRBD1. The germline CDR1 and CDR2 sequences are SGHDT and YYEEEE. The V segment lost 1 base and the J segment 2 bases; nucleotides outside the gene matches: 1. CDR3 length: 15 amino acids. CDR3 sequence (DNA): TGTGCCAGCAGCTTGCGGACAGGGGGCAACACTGAAGCTTTCTTT. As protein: CASSLRTGGNTEAFF.

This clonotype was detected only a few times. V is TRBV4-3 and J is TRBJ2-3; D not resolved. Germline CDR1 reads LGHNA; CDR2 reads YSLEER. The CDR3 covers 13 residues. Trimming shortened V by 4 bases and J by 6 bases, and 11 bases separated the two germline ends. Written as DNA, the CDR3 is TGCGCCAGCAGCCCTGTGGGTCACGATACGCAGTATTTT. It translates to CASSPVGHDTQYF.

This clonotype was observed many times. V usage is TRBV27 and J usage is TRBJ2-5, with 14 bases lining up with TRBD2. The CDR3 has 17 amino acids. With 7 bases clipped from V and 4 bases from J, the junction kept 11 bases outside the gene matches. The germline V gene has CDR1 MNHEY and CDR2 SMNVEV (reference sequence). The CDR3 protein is CASTGLAGGKPSETQYF. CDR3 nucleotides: TGTGCCAGCACTGGACTAGCGGGGGGCAAACCGTCAGAGACCCAGTACTTC.

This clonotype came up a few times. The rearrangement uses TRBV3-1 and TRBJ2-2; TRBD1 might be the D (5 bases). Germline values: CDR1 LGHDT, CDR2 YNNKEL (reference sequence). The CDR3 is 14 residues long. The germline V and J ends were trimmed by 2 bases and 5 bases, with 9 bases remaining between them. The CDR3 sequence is CASSQFQGTGELFF. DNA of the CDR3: TGTGCCAGCAGCCAATTTCAGGGAACCGGGGAGCTGTTTTTT.

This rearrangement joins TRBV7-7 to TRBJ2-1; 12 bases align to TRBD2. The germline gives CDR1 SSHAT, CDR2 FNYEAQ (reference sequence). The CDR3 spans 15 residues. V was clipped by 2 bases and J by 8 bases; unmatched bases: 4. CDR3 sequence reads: CASSLKGLAGDEQFF. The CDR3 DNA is TGTGCCAGCAGCTTAAAGGGACTAGCGGGCGATGAGCAGTTCTTC.